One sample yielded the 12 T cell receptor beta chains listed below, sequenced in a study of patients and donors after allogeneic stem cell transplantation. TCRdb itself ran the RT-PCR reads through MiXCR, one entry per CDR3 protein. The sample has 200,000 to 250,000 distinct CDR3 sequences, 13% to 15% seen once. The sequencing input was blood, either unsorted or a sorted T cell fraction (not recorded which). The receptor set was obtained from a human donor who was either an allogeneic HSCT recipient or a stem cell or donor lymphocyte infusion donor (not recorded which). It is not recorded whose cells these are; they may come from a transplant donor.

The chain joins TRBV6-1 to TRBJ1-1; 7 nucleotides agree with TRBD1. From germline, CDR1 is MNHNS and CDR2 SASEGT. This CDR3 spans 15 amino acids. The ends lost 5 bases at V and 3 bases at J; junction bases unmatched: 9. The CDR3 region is CASSPRQGGYTEAFF. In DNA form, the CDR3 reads TGTGCCAGCAGTCCCCGACAGGGAGGGTACACTGAAGCTTTCTTT.

CDR3 amino acids: CSARDTRGRGQPQHF. The DNA for the CDR3 is TGCAGTGCTAGAGATACTCGAGGTAGAGGTCAGCCCCAGCATTTT. The V call is TRBV20-1, the J call TRBJ1-5; D unresolved. The CDR3 extends over 15 amino acids. With 0 bases removed from V and 6 bases from J, the gap between germline ends came to 15 bases. Germline V CDR1 and CDR2: DFQATT, SNEGSKA (reference sequence).

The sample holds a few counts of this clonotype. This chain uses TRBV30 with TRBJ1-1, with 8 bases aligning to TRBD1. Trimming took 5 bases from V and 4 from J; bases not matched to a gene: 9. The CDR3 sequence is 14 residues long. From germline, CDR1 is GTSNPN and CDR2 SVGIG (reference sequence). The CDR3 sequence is CAWVRDRWGTEAFF. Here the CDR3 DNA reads TGTGCCTGGGTCCGGGACAGGTGGGGCACTGAAGCTTTCTTT.

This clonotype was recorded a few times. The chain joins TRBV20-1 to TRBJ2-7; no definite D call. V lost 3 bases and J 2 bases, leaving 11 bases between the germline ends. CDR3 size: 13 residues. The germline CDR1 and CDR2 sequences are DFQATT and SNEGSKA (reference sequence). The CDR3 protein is CSASIRSAYEQYF. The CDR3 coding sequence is TGCAGTGCTAGTATACGGAGCGCCTACGAGCAGTACTTC.

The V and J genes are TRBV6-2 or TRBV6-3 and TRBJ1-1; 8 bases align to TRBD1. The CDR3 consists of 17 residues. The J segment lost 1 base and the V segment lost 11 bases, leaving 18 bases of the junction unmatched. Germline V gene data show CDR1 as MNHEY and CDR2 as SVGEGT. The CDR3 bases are TGTGCCGCCATACGTGGTAGGGACAGGAGGAAGAACACTGAAGCTTTCTTT. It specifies CAAIRGRDRRKNTEAFF.

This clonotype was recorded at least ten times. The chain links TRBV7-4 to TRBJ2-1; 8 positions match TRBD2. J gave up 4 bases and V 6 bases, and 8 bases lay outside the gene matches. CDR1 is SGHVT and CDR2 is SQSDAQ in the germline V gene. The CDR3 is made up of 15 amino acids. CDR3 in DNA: TGTGCCAGCAGTCGAGATAGCGGGAAATACAATGAGCAGTTCTTC. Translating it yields CASSRDSGKYNEQFF.

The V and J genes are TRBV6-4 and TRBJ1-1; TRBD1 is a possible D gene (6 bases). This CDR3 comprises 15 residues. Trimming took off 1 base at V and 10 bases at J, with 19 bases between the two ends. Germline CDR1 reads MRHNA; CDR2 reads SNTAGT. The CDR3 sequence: CASSDYYRQDGVAFF. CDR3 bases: TGTGCCAGCAGTGACTACTACCGACAGGATGGGGTAGCTTTCTTT.

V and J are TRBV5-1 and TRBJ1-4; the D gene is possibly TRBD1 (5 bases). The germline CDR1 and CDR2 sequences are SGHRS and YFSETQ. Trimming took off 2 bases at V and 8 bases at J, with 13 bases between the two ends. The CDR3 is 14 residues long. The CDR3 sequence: CASSLGFRAEKLFF. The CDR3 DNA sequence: TGCGCCAGCAGCTTAGGATTCAGGGCGGAAAAACTGTTTTTT.

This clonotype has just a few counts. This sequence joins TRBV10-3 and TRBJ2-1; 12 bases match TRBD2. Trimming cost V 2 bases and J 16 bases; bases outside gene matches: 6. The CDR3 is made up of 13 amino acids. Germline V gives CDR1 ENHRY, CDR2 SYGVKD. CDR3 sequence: CAISEALAGGVFF. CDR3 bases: TGTGCCATCAGTGAGGCACTAGCGGGGGGAGTTTTCTTC.

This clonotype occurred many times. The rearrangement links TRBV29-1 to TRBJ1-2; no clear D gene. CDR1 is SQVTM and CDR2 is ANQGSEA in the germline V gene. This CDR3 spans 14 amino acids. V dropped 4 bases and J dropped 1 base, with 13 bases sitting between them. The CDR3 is CSVGMDGFNYGYTF. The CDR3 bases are TGCAGCGTTGGCATGGACGGATTTAACTATGGCTACACCTTC.

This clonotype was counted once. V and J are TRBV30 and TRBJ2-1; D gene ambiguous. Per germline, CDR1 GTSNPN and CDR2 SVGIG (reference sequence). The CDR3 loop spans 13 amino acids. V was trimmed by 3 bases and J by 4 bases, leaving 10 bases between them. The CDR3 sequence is CAWRIGGYNEQFF. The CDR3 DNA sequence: TGTGCCTGGAGAATAGGCGGATACAATGAGCAGTTCTTC.

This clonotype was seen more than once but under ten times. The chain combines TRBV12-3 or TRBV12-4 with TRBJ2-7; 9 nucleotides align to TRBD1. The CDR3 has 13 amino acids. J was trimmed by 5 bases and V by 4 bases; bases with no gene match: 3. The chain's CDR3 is CASSSRDRDEQYF. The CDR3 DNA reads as TGTGCCAGCAGTTCCCGGGACAGGGACGAGCAGTACTTC.